Shown below are 19 T cell receptor beta chains from a single sample sequenced in a study of cytomegalovirus exposure and HLA in healthy donors. PCR primers comprised 60 Vbeta and 13 Jbeta primers. Generated by immunoSEQ multiplex PCR, the TCRdb table keeps only in-frame clones and is missing some. The data show around 130,000 clones, 65% to 90% seen once. Sequenced: PBMCs. The receptors originated from a woman younger than 35 in good health and CMV-seropositive.

The rearrangement links TRBV12-5 to TRBJ2-5; 7 bases match TRBD2. This CDR3 is 12 amino acids long. Germline lookup yields CDR1 LGHNT and CDR2 FRNRAP. The V and J ends lost 1 base and 8 bases, in that order; junction bases with no gene match: 1. The CDR3 DNA reads TGTGCTAGTGGTTTGGGACTAGCCACCCAGTACTTC. Its translation: CASGLGLATQYF.

The chain couples TRBV5-1 to TRBJ1-1; 9 bases are shared with TRBD1. Germline assignment: CDR1 SGHRS and CDR2 YFSETQ. J gave up 2 bases and V 5 bases, and 4 bases lay outside the gene matches. The CDR3 covers 14 residues. Here the CDR3 DNA reads TGCGCCAGCAGGACGACAGGGGGAAACACTGAAGCTTTCTTT. It codes for CASRTTGGNTEAFF.

This chain links TRBV7-2 with TRBJ2-3; 7 bases line up with TRBD1. This CDR3 spans 16 amino acids. CDR1 and CDR2 (germline): SGHTA, FQGNSA. Losses at the gene ends were 5 bases for V and 2 bases for J; bases not matched to a gene: 10. The CDR3 reads CASSPPTGQYTDTQYF. As DNA, the CDR3 is TGTGCCAGCAGCCCCCCGACGGGACAGTACACAGATACGCAGTATTTT.

This sequence joins TRBV28 and TRBJ2-2; D gene unclear. The CDR3 is 15 amino acids. Germline V CDR1 and CDR2: MDHEN, SYDVKM. V dropped 2 bases and J dropped 2 bases, with 9 bases sitting between them. CDR3 region: CASSLAQINTGELFF. The CDR3 DNA follows: TGTGCCAGCAGTTTAGCACAGATAAACACCGGGGAGCTGTTTTTT.

This sequence joins TRBV5-6 and TRBJ2-1, with D tentatively TRBD2 (6 bases). The V gene lost 2 bases and the J gene lost 2 bases, with 14 bases spanning the gap. The CDR3 runs to 16 residues. Germline-derived CDR1 and CDR2 are SGHDT and YYEEEE. CDR3 nucleotide sequence: TGTGCCAGCAGCTTAGGCGCGGGACTGACCTACAATGAGCAGTTCTTC. Its protein product is CASSLGAGLTYNEQFF.

The chain couples TRBV7-6 to TRBJ1-1; 7 bases line up with TRBD1. The germline CDR1 and CDR2 sequences are SGHVS and FNYEAQ. The CDR3 covers 16 residues. V gave up 2 bases and J gave up 6 bases; unmatched junction bases: 12. This chain's CDR3 is CASSLRTGDLDPEAFF. CDR3 nucleotides: TGTGCCAGCAGCTTAAGGACAGGCGACCTGGATCCTGAAGCTTTCTTT.

V is TRBV19 and J is TRBJ2-3, with 8 positions matching TRBD1. This CDR3 has 17 residues. Germline CDR1 and CDR2: LNHDA and SQIVND (reference sequence). Trimming removed 4 bases from V and 3 bases from J; junction bases left unmatched: 12. The CDR3 sequence: CASSTGQGWGRTDTQYF. The CDR3 DNA sequence: TGTGCCAGTAGTACCGGACAGGGATGGGGAAGGACAGATACGCAGTATTTT.

The chain joins TRBV5-1 to TRBJ2-7, with D maybe TRBD2 (5 bases). V was trimmed by 4 bases and J by 0 bases, leaving 14 bases between them. The germline CDR1 and CDR2 sequences are SGHRS and YFSETQ. The CDR3 extends over 15 amino acids. This CDR3 reads CASSPDGMYSYEQYF. The CDR3 region has the DNA TGCGCCAGCAGCCCGGACGGGATGTACTCCTACGAGCAGTACTTC.

The chain uses TRBV5-1 and TRBJ1-2, with 8 bases aligning to TRBD1. J lost 6 bases, V lost 2 bases, and 12 bases had no gene match. From germline, CDR1 is SGHRS and CDR2 YFSETQ. This CDR3 is 16 amino acids long. CDR3: CASSLGGDRNGDGYTF. DNA for the CDR3: TGCGCCAGCAGCTTAGGGGGGGACAGGAATGGGGATGGCTACACCTTC.

A few counts support this clone. The chain couples TRBV6-6 to TRBJ2-1; D remains unclear. The CDR3 consists of 12 residues. V lost 2 bases, J lost 7 bases, and 6 bases lay in between. Germline-derived CDR1 and CDR2 are MNHNY and SVGAGI (reference sequence). The CDR3 loop is CASSYGPNEQFF. The DNA for the CDR3 is TGTGCCAGCAGTTACGGGCCTAATGAGCAGTTCTTC.

Only one count was recorded for this clone. V usage is TRBV9 and J usage is TRBJ2-2, with 8 bases aligning to TRBD2. Germline V gene sequence: CDR1 SGDLS, CDR2 YYNGEE. With V trimmed by 2 bases and J by 6 bases, 15 bases remained unmatched. The CDR3 contains 18 residues. CDR3 DNA sequence: TGTGCCAGCAGCGTGGGGGAGGGGACCGGGGGGGCCGCCGGGGAGCTGTTTTTT. It is translated as CASSVGEGTGGAAGELFF.

This chain connects TRBV10-3 to TRBJ2-3; D is unresolved. CDR1 and CDR2 (germline): ENHRY, SYGVKD. CDR3 length: 14 amino acids. The V end lost 11 bases, the J end lost 1 base, and 16 bases lay between the germline ends. CDR3: CAVQTLEGTDTQYF. The CDR3 DNA reads TGTGCCGTCCAAACGCTAGAGGGCACAGATACGCAGTATTTT.

The chain uses TRBV15 and TRBJ2-6; D may be TRBD1 (5 bases). Germline V gene data show CDR1 as LNHNV and CDR2 as YYDKDF (reference sequence). This CDR3 contains 16 residues. V shed 5 bases and J shed 0 bases, with 11 bases lying between them. The CDR3 nucleotides read TGTGCCACCAGCGCCACAGGAGACTCTGGGGCCAACGTCCTGACTTTC. Protein: CATSATGDSGANVLTF.

The chain uses TRBV27 and TRBJ2-6; no clear D. V shed 5 bases and J shed 1 base, with 9 bases lying between them. The CDR3 covers 15 residues. Germline CDR1 reads MNHEY; CDR2 reads SMNVEV (reference sequence). CDR3 amino acids: CASSAGPSGANVLTF. The DNA of the CDR3 is TGTGCCAGCAGTGCAGGCCCTTCTGGGGCCAACGTCCTGACTTTC.

As to this clone: At one boundary the junction diverges from the germline segment, which might be a read error. The chain combines TRBV2 with TRBJ1-4; D gene ambiguous. The CDR3 runs 13 residues. Germline-derived CDR1 and CDR2 are SNHLY and FYNNEI. The CDR3 nucleotides read TGTGCCAGCAGAGAAGAGGCCTTCGAGGGACTGTTTTTT. Its translation is CASREEAFEGLFF.

V is TRBV6-1 and J is TRBJ1-1; the D gene is possibly TRBD1 (6 bases). The germline gives CDR1 MNHNS, CDR2 SASEGT. Trimming removed 6 bases at V and 5 bases at J, with 10 bases between. The length of the CDR3 is 12 residues. The CDR3 nucleotides are TGTGCCAGCAGCAGGGGACGGACTGAAGCTTTCTTT. Encoded protein: CASSRGRTEAFF.

This clone was seen only a few times. The chain employs TRBV30 and TRBJ1-1; D call uncertain. This CDR3 comprises 12 residues. CDR1 and CDR2 from the germline V gene are GTSNPN and SVGIG (reference sequence). Deletions cut 3 bases from V and 3 bases from J, with 8 bases between. As DNA, the CDR3 is TGTGCCTGGAGCCCGGTGGACACTGAAGCTTTCTTT. Translated, it gives CAWSPVDTEAFF.

The chain couples TRBV7-9 to TRBJ2-5; 11 nucleotides match TRBD2. The CDR3 has 15 amino acids. Germline V gene data show CDR1 as SEHNR and CDR2 as FQNEAQ (reference sequence). J lost 5 bases, V lost 1 base, and 3 bases had no gene match. CDR3 in amino acids: CASSLVAGGEETQYF. The DNA of the CDR3 is TGTGCCAGCAGCTTAGTAGCGGGGGGGGAGGAGACCCAGTACTTC.

The genes are TRBV2 and TRBJ1-5, with D possibly TRBD1 on 6 matching bases. There are 13 residues in the CDR3. V lost 8 bases and J lost 4, with 12 bases in between. CDR1 is SNHLY, CDR2 FYNNEI, per germline. CDR3 loop: CASGSQGNQPQHF. In DNA, the CDR3 is TGTGCCAGCGGCTCTCAGGGGAATCAGCCCCAGCATTTT.